These 17 T cell receptor beta chains came from one sample sequenced in a study of T cell changes during pregnancy in multiple sclerosis. Repertoires were generated with immunoSEQ multiplex PCR, while TCRdb's copy carries only in-frame clones and drops some. The table has 100,000 or so clones, about 94% seen once; the top ten hold around 0.9%. The sample here was peripheral blood, taken before pregnancy. Every receptor here comes from a female donor with multiple sclerosis, enrolled in a pregnancy study.

A few counts support this clone. The rearrangement links TRBV5-1 to TRBJ1-1; D is ambiguous. CDR3 length equals 16 residues. V dropped 0 bases and J dropped 1 base, with 13 bases sitting between them. Germline-derived CDR1 and CDR2 are SGHRS and YFSETQ. The CDR3 DNA reads TGCGCCAGCAGCTTGGACGGGAGCTGGGGGAACACTGAAGCTTTCTTT. Translation gives CASSLDGSWGNTEAFF. The whole variable domain, filled in from reference TRBV5-1 and TRBJ1-1, reads KAGVTQTPRYLIKTRGQQVTLSCSPISGHRSVSWYQQTPGQGLQFLFEYFSETQRNKGNFPGRFSGRQFSNSRSEMNVSTLELGDSALYLCASSLDGSWGNTEAFFGQGTRLTVV.

This clone has just one count. V is TRBV18 and J is TRBJ1-5; TRBD1 matches at 11 bases. The CDR3 is 15 residues long. CDR1 is KGHSH, CDR2 LQKENI, per germline. J was trimmed by 6 bases and V by 3 bases; bases with no gene match: 4. For the CDR3, the DNA is TGTGCCAGCTCACCGGGGACAGGGGGATCTCAGCCCCAGCATTTT. Translated, it gives CASSPGTGGSQPQHF.

The chain uses TRBV6-5 and TRBJ2-1; D possibly corresponds to TRBD1 (5 bases). Trimming took off 7 bases at V and 5 bases at J, with 18 bases between the two ends. The CDR3 length is 15 residues. Germline V lookup: CDR1 MNHEY, CDR2 SVGAGI. CDR3 DNA sequence: TGTGCCAGCACCTCGCGGAAAGGGGTCAACAATGAGCAGTTCTTC. As protein: CASTSRKGVNNEQFF.

In this sample, this clone turned up once. The chain combines TRBV28 with TRBJ2-7, with TRBD1 identical over 11 bases. J lost 2 bases, V lost 4 bases, and 10 bases had no gene match. Germline CDR1 reads MDHEN; CDR2 reads SYDVKM. This CDR3 region has 17 residues. The CDR3 bases are TGTGCCAGCAGTTCGCCGGGGGCGGGACAGGGGGCCTACGAGCAGTACTTC. Amino acids: CASSSPGAGQGAYEQYF. Full variable domain (rest looked up from reference TRBV28 and TRBJ2-7): DVKVTQSSRYLVKRTGEKVFLECVQDMDHENMFWYRQDPGLGLRLIYFSYDVKMKEKGDIPEGYSVSREKKERFSLILESASTNQTSMYLCASSSPGAGQGAYEQYFGPGTRLTVT.

The genes are TRBV5-4 and TRBJ2-7; 8 bases are shared with TRBD2. Germline V gene data show CDR1 as SGHNT and CDR2 as YYREEE (reference sequence). Unmatched junction bases numbered 6, after V lost 2 bases and J lost 5 bases. This CDR3 region has 14 residues. The CDR3 here is CASSLREGSDEQYF. For the CDR3, the DNA is TGTGCCAGCAGCTTACGGGAGGGCAGTGACGAGCAGTACTTC.

The gene calls are TRBV9 and TRBJ2-5, with 7 bases identical to TRBD1. Germline loops: CDR1 SGDLS, CDR2 YYNGEE. Trimming removed 0 bases from V and 5 bases from J; junction bases left unmatched: 1. The CDR3 sequence is 13 residues long. CDR3 sequence: CASSVDRGETQYF. CDR3 DNA sequence: TGTGCCAGCAGCGTAGACAGGGGCGAGACCCAGTACTTC.

V and J are TRBV27 and TRBJ2-5, with D unclear. The J call could be wrong; TRBJ2-7 is a better fit for the DNA end. CDR1 and CDR2 from the germline V gene are MNHEY and SMNVEV (reference sequence). The CDR3 has 13 residues. The CDR3 reads CASSSPVDYEQYF. CDR3 nucleotides: TGTGCCAGCAGTTCTCCAGTAGACTACGAGCAGTACTTC.

This chain joins TRBV4-1 and TRBJ1-2; 10 bases map to TRBD1. The CDR3 is 19 residues long. After removal of 2 bases from V and 7 bases from J, the junction contained 19 bases not matched to a gene. From germline, CDR1 is MGHRA and CDR2 YSYEKL. CDR3: CASSQHPGTGDTMPAGYTF. DNA of the CDR3: TGCGCCAGCAGCCAACACCCCGGGACAGGGGATACTATGCCTGCTGGCTACACCTTC.

This sequence joins TRBV28 and TRBJ1-2; 9 bases map to TRBD1. Germline trimming cut 6 bases from V and 2 bases from J; bases unmatched to any gene: 4. The V gene's germline CDR1 is MDHEN and CDR2 SYDVKM. The CDR3 consists of 14 residues. The CDR3 loop is CASSRDRVNYGYTF. The CDR3 DNA reads TGTGCCAGCAGCCGGGACAGGGTGAACTATGGCTACACCTTC.

There are a few counts of this clone. The chain carries TRBV7-6 and TRBJ2-7; 9 bases line up with TRBD1. The CDR3 consists of 13 residues. The V gene's germline CDR1 is SGHVS and CDR2 FNYEAQ. Unmatched junction bases numbered 3, after V lost 3 bases and J lost 6 bases. The CDR3 DNA reads TGTGCCAGCAGCTTTGGGACAGGGTTCGAGCAGTACTTC. Protein: CASSFGTGFEQYF.

V and J are TRBV5-1 and TRBJ1-3; TRBD1 is a possible D gene (5 bases). Deletions cut 4 bases from V and 3 bases from J, with 14 bases between. Germline loops: CDR1 SGHRS, CDR2 YFSETQ. This CDR3 region has 15 residues. Here the CDR3 reads CASSLSGNDGNTIYF. The DNA for the CDR3 is TGCGCCAGCAGCCTATCAGGGAATGATGGAAACACCATATATTTT.

This CDR3 is CASSQGVGSSYEQYF. The CDR3 DNA is TGTGCCAGCAGCCAAGGTGTTGGGAGCTCCTACGAGCAGTACTTC. The rearrangement joins TRBV14 to TRBJ2-7, with D perhaps TRBD2 (5 bases). CDR1 and CDR2 from the germline V gene are SGHDN and FVKESK. V lost 1 base to trimming and J lost 0 bases, with 10 bases between them. This CDR3 contains 15 residues.

This clone was seen just once. The chain couples TRBV7-9 to TRBJ1-2, with unresolved D. Per the germline V gene, CDR1 is SEHNR and CDR2 is FQNEAQ (reference sequence). The CDR3 totals 11 residues. Trimming left V 1 base short and J 6 bases short, with 3 bases between. The CDR3 loop is CASSLGDGYTF. Written as DNA, the CDR3 is TGTGCCAGCAGCTTAGGAGATGGCTACACCTTC.

V usage is TRBV7-6 and J usage is TRBJ2-5; TRBD2 agrees at 9 bases. V was pared by 2 bases and J by 5 bases, with 27 bases of the junction left unmatched. The CDR3 totals 22 residues. Germline loops: CDR1 SGHVS, CDR2 FNYEAQ. The CDR3 loop is CASSLSRGRVAGAPPPKETQYF. The CDR3 bases are TGTGCCAGCAGCTTAAGCAGAGGTCGGGTAGCGGGAGCCCCTCCGCCCAAGGAGACCCAGTACTTC.

J is TRBJ1-1 and V is TRBV27; 8 bases fit TRBD1. The CDR3 consists of 15 residues. The germline gives CDR1 MNHEY, CDR2 SMNVEV (reference sequence). J was trimmed by 6 bases and V by 3 bases; bases with no gene match: 9. CDR3 bases: TGTGCCAGCAGTTTCCAGGGGGCGCCCTTTGCTGAAGCTTTCTTT. Translation: CASSFQGAPFAEAFF.

The gene calls are TRBV28 and TRBJ2-7, with TRBD1 matching over 7 bases. The J segment lost 7 bases and the V segment lost 5 bases, leaving 14 bases of the junction unmatched. This CDR3 region has 15 residues. Germline loops: CDR1 MDHEN, CDR2 SYDVKM. The CDR3: CASSVLTGLKREQYF. CDR3 nucleotide sequence: TGTGCCAGCAGTGTCTTGACAGGGCTTAAGAGGGAGCAGTACTTC. Full variable domain (rest looked up from reference TRBV28 and TRBJ2-7): DVKVTQSSRYLVKRTGEKVFLECVQDMDHENMFWYRQDPGLGLRLIYFSYDVKMKEKGDIPEGYSVSREKKERFSLILESASTNQTSMYLCASSVLTGLKREQYFGPGTRLTVT.

J is TRBJ1-1 and V is TRBV5-5; no clear D. This CDR3 contains 15 residues. The V end was cut by 3 bases, the J end by 3 bases, with 15 bases between. Germline V gene data show CDR1 as SGHKS and CDR2 as YYEKEE (reference sequence). Here the CDR3 DNA reads TGTGCCAGCAGCTCCGACTGGGTGACGTACACTGAAGCTTTCTTT. It encodes CASSSDWVTYTEAFF.